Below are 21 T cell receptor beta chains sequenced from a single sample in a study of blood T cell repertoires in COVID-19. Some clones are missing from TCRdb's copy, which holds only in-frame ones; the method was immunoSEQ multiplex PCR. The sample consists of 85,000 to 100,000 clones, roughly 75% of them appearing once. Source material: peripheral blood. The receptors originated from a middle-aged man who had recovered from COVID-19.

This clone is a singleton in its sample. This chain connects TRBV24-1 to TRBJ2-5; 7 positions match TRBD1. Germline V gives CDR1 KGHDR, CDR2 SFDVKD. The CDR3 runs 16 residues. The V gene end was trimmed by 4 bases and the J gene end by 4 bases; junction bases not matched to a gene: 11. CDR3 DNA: TGTGCCACCAGTGAAAAACTCTCCGGGGACAGAGAGACCCAGTACTTC. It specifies CATSEKLSGDRETQYF.

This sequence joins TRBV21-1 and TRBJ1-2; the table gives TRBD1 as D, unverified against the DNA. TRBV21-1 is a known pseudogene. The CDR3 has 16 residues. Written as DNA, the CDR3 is TGTGCCAGCAGCAAAAGCGGCCCGACAGGAACCAATGGCTACACCTTC. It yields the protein CASSKSGPTGTNGYTF.

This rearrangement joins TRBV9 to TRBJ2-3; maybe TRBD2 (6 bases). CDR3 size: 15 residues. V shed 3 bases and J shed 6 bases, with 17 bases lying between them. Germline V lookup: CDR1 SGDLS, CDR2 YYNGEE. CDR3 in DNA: TGTGCCAGCAGCGGTGGACTACGACAATTTGATACGCAGTATTTT. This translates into CASSGGLRQFDTQYF.

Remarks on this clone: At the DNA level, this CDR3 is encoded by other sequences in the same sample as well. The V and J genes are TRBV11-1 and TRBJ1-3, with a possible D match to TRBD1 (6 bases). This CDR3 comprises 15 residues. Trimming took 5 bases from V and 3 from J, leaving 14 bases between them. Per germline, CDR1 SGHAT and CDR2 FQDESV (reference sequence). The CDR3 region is CASSKARDIGNTIYF. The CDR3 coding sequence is TGTGCCAGCAGCAAGGCCAGGGACATTGGAAACACCATATATTTT.

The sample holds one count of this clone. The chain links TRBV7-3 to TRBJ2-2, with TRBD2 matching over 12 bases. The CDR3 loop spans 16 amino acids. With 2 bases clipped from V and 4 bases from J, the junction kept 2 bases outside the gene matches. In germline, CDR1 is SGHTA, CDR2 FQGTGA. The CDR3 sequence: CASSLGLAGSTGELFF. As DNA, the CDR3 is TGTGCCAGCAGCTTAGGACTAGCGGGATCCACCGGGGAGCTGTTTTTT.

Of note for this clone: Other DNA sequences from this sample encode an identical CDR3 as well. This CDR3 reads CASSQVRAGELFF. CDR3 sequence (DNA): TGTGCCAGCAGCCAAGTTCGAGCCGGGGAGCTGTTTTTT. The J gene is TRBJ2-2, the V gene TRBV3-1 (or the pseudogene TRBV3-2); no firm D call. V was clipped by 1 base and J by 6 bases, with 6 bases between them. This CDR3 spans 13 amino acids. Germline V CDR1 and CDR2: LGHDT, YNNKEL (reference sequence).

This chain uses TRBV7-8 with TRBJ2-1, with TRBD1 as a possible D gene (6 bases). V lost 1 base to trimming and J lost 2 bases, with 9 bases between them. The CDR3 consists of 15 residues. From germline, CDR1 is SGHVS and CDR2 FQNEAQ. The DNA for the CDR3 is TGTGCCAGCAGCTTAGTCGAGGGGGCCTACAATGAGCAGTTCTTC. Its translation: CASSLVEGAYNEQFF.

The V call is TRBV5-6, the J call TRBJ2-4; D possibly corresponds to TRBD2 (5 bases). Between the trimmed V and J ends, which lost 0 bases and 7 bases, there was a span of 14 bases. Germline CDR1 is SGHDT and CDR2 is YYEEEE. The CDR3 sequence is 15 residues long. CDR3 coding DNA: TGTGCCAGCAGCTTGGCCCCGGGGATGGGGAACATTCAGTACTTC. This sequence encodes CASSLAPGMGNIQYF.

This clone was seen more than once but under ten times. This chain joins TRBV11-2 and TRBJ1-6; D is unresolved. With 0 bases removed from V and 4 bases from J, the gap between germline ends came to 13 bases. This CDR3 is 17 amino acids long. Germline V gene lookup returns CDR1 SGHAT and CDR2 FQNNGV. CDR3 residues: CASSLDPKRWYNSPLHF. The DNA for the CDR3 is TGTGCCAGCAGCTTAGATCCGAAGAGGTGGTATAATTCACCCCTCCACTTT.

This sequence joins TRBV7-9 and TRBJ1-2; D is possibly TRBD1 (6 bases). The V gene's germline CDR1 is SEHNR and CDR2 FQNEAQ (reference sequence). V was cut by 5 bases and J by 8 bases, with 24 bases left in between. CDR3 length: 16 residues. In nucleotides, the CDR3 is TGTGCCAGCAGCCCCATGCCTTACATGGGGGCGCAAGGCTACACCTTC. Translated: CASSPMPYMGAQGYTF.

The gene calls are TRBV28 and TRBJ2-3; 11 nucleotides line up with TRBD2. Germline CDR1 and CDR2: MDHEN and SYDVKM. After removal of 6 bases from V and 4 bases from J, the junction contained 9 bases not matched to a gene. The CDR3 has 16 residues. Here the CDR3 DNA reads TGTGCCAGCAGGGTGGTAGCGGGAGGGACTGCAGATACGCAGTATTTT. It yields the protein CASRVVAGGTADTQYF.

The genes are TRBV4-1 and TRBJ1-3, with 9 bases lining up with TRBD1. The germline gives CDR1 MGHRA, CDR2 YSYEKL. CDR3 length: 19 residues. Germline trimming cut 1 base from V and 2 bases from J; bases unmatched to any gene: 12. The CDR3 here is CASSQGPPGQGRTGNTIYF. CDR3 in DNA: TGCGCCAGCAGCCAAGGTCCCCCGGGACAGGGTCGTACTGGAAACACCATATATTTT.

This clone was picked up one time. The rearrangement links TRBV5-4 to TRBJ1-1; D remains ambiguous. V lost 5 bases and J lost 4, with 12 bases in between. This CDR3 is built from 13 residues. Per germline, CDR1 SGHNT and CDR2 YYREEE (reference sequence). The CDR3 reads CASRDYGGTEAFF. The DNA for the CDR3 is TGTGCCAGCAGAGACTATGGTGGCACTGAAGCTTTCTTT.

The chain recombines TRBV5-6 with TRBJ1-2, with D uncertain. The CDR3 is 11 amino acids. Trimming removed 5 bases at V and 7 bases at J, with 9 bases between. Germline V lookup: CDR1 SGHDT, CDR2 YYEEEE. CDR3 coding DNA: TGTGCCAGCAGTTTAGGGAGTGGCTACACCTTC. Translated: CASSLGSGYTF.

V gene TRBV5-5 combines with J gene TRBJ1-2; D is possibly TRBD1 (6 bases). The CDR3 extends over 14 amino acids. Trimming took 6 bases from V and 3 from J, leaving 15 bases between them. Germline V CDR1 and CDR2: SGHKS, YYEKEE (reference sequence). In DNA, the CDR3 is TGTGCCAGCAACAGGGCAGGATTTGACTATGGCTACACCTTC. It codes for CASNRAGFDYGYTF. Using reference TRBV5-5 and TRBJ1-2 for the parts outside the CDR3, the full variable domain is DAGVTQSPTHLIKTRGQQVTLRCSPISGHKSVSWYQQVLGQGPQFIFQYYEKEERGRGNFPDRFSARQFPNYSSELNVNALLLGDSALYLCASNRAGFDYGYTFGSGTRLTVV.

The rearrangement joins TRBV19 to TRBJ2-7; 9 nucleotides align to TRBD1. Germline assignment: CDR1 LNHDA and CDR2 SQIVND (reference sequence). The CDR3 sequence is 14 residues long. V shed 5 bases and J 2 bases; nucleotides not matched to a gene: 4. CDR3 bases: TGTGCCAGTAGTTTAACAGGGGGCCCCTACGAGCAGTACTTC. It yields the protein CASSLTGGPYEQYF.

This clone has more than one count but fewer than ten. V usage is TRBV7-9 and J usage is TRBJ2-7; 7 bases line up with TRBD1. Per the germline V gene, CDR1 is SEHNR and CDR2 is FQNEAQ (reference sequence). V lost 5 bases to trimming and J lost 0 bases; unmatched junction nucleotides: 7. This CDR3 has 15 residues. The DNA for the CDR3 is TGTGCCAGCAGCCTTCCGGGACAGAGCTCCTACGAGCAGTACTTC. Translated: CASSLPGQSSYEQYF.

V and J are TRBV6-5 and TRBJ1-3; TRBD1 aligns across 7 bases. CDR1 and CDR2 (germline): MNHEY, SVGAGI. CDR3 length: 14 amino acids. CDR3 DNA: TGTGCTAGGGCTGGGGGGACAGCTGGAAACACCATATATTTT. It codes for CARAGGTAGNTIYF.

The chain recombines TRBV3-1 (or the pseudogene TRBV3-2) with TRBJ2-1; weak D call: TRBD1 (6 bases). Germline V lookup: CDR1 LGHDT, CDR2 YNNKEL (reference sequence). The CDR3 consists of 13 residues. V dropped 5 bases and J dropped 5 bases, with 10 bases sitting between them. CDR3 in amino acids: CASSYRADNEQFF. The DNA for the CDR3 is TGTGCCAGCAGCTACAGGGCGGACAATGAGCAGTTCTTC.

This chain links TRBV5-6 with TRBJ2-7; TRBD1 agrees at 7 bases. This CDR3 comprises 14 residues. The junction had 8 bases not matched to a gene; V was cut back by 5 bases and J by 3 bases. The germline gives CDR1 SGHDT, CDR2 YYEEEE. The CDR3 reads CASREQGSNYEQYF. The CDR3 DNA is TGTGCCAGCAGAGAACAGGGGTCAAACTACGAGCAGTACTTC.

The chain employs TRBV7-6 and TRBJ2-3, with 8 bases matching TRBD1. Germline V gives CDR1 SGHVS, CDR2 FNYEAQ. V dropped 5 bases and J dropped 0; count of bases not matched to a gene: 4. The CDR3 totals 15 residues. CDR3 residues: CASSARTGSTDTQYF. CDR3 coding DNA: TGTGCCAGCAGCGCTCGGACAGGGAGCACAGATACGCAGTATTTT. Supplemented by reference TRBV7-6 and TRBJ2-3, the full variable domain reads GAGVSQSPRYKVTKRGQDVALRCDPISGHVSLYWYRQALGQGPEFLTYFNYEAQQDKSGLPNDRFSAERPEGSISTLTIQRTEQRDSAMYRCASSARTGSTDTQYFGPGTRLTVL.